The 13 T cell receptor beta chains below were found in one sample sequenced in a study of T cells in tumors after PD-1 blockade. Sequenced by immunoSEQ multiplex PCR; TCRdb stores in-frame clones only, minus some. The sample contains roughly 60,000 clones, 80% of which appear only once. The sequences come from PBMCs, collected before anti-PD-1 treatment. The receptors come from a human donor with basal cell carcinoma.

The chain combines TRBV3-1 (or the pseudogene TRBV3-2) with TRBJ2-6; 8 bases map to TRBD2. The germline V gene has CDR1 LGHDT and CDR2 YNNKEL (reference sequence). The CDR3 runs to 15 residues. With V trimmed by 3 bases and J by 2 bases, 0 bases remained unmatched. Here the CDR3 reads CASSQGLAGANVLTF. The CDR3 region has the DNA TGTGCCAGCAGCCAGGGACTAGCTGGGGCCAACGTCCTGACTTTC.

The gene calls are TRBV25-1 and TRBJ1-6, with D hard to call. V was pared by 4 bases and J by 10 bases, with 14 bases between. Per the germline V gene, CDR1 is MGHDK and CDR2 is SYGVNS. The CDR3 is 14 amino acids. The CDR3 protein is CASSGDLRHSPLHF. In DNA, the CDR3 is TGTGCCAGCAGTGGAGACCTTCGCCACTCACCCCTCCACTTT.

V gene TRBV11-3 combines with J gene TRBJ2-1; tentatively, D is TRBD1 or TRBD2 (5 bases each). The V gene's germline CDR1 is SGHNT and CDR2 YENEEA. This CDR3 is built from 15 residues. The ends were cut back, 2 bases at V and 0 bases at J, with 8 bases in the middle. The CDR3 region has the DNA TGTGCCAGCAGCTTATGGGGGAGCTCCTACAATGAGCAGTTCTTC. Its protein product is CASSLWGSSYNEQFF. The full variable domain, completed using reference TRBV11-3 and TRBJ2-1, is EAGVVQSPRYKIIEKKQPVAFWCNPISGHNTLYWYLQNLGQGPELLIRYENEEAVDDSQLPKDRFSAERLKGVDSTLKIQPAELGDSAVYLCASSLWGSSYNEQFFGPGTRLTVL.

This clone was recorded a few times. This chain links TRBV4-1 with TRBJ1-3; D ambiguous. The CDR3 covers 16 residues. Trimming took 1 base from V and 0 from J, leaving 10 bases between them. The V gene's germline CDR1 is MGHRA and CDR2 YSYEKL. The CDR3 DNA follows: TGCGCCAGCAGCCAAGTGTACGCGGGCTCTGGAAACACCATATATTTT. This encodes CASSQVYAGSGNTIYF.

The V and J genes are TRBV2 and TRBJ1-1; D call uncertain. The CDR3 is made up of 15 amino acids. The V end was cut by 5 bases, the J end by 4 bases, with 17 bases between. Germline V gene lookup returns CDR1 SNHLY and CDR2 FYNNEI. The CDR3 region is CASSYPRTAGTEAFF. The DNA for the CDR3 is TGTGCCAGCAGTTATCCCCGGACGGCGGGCACTGAAGCTTTCTTT.

CDR3 sequence reads: CASSTTGARAFF. CDR3 bases: TGTGCCAGCAGTACGACAGGGGCGAGAGCTTTCTTT. This chain links TRBV6-5 with TRBJ1-1; 8 nucleotides align to TRBD1. Germline values: CDR1 MNHEY, CDR2 SVGAGI. The CDR3 loop spans 12 amino acids. V was pared by 5 bases and J by 10 bases, with 6 bases of the junction left unmatched.

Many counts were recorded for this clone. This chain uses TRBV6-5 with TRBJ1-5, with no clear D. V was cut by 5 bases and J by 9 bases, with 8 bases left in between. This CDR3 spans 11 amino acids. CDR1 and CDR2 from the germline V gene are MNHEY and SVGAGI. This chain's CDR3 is CASSSGGPQHF. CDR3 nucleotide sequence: TGTGCCAGCAGTAGTGGAGGGCCCCAGCATTTT.

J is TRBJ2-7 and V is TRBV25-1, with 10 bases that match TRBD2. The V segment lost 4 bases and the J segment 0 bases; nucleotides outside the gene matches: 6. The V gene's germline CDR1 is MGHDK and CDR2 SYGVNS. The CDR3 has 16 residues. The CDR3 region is CASSVASGGTSYEQYF. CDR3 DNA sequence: TGTGCCAGCAGTGTCGCTAGCGGGGGAACCTCCTACGAGCAGTACTTC.

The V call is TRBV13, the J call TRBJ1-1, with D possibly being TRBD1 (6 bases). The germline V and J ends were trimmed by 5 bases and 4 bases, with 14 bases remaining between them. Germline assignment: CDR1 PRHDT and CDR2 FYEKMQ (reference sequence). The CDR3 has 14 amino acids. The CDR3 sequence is CASSQGYEITEAFF. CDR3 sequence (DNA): TGTGCCAGCAGCCAGGGGTATGAGATCACTGAAGCTTTCTTT.

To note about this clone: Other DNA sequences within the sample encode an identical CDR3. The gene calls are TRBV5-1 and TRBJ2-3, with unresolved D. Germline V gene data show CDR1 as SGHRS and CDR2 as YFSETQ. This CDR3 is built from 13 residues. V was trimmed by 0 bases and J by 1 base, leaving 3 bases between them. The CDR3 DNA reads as TGCGCCAGCAGCTTGGGGCGCACAGATACGCAGTATTTT. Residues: CASSLGRTDTQYF.

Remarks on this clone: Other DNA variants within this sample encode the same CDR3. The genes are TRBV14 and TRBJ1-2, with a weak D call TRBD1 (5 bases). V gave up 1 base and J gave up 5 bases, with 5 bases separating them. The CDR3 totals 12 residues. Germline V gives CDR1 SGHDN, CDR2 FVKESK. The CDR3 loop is CASSQGGYGYTF. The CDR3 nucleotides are TGTGCCAGCAGCCAAGGGGGGTATGGCTACACCTTC.

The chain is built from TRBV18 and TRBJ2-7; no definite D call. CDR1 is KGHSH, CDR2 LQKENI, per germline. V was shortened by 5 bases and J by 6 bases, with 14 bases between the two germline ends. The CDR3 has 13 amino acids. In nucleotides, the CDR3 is TGTGCCAGCTCAGCCTCCCTCGGTAGCGAGCAGTACTTC. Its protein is CASSASLGSEQYF.

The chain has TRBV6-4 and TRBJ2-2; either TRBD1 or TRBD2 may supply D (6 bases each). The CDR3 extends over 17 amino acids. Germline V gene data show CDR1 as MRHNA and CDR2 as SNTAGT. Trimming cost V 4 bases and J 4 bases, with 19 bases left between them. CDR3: CASSALGGRGITGELFF. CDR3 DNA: TGTGCCAGCAGTGCCCTCGGGGGCCGGGGGATCACCGGGGAGCTGTTTTTT.